This T cell receptor beta chain was captured by sequencing in a study of cytomegalovirus exposure and HLA in healthy donors (dated by TCRdb to about 2017). Turning to the overall study: In an earlier analysis of around 540 of the donors, about 270 Gb of sequence data and 90 million to 120 million unique TCR beta sequences from about 179 million T cells were reported. Approximately 300 gigabases of sequencing data and tens of millions of unique TCR sequences made up an early release that covered roughly 670 HLA-typed donors. Of the 300 to 450 genotyped donors, roughly 85% fell in the genetic ancestry cluster associated with self-reported Caucasian donors. The study was designed to test whether signatures of past pathogen exposure could be identified by cataloging public T cell receptors. Using immunosequencing, the study profiled T cell repertoires from approximately 700 subjects and related those repertoires to cytomegalovirus serostatus. Along with the approximately 650-subject first cohort, a separate validation cohort of roughly 110 different subjects was used. To predict cytomegalovirus infection status, the study brought together high-throughput TCR immunosequencing, statistical association of individual TCRs with disease status, and machine learning. To study patterns of TCR occurrence, a later analysis re-analyzed previously published TCR beta repertoires from around 660 donors and added high-resolution HLA genotyping. The later analysis used no new phenotypic data to find candidate immune exposures, relying instead on TCR beta sequences and their occurrence across donors. In an earlier analysis of roughly 580 of the donors, high-throughput TCR beta sequencing was used to judge whether each TCR beta V gene segment behaved as functional or pseudogenic. Donor age, sex, ethnicity and CMV serostatus were compiled together with the repertoire data. In a later genetic analysis, genome-wide SNP genotypes for about 60% of the 666 donors were used, and that subset was treated as a discovery cohort. Every repertoire in the discovery cohort had been generated on one and the same sequencing platform. Both class I and class II loci were covered by HLA typing, at four-digit resolution. The number of donors typed differed by locus, with roughly 629-640 for A, B, C, DRB1 and DQB1, 522 for DQA1, 600 to 610 for DPA1, and some 440 for DPB1. Because of strong linkage in the cohort, roughly five DR-DQ haplotypes were treated as single units for association and clustering. Among almost 400 genotyped donors of the cohort, an average of approximately 230,000 unique TCR beta nucleotide sequences were sequenced per donor, 15% to 20% of them non-productive.

Findings and caveats that apply to the study as a whole: Cytomegalovirus status was reported to be diagnosed by the classifier with high specificity and sensitivity in both the original and validation cohorts. A later analysis reported that several top co-occurrence clusters appeared linked to parvovirus B19, influenza, CMV and Epstein-Barr virus. The 87-base-pair reads could not distinguish some IMGT-functional V segments, including TRBV6-2 and TRBV6-3, so those segments were excluded. A group of highly shared sequence variants was considered likely to be a technical artifact of the sequencing pipeline. While some public TCRs were present in many individuals, most TCR sequences turned up only very rarely across donors. Because HLA typing was unavailable for some donors at each locus, only the typed subset was used in association tests. Because counts were too low, about 15 rarely observed V segments, including chromosome 9 orphons, were left out of the earlier analysis of 587 of the donors. Sequencing depth was assumed to be roughly uniform across donors in the presence/absence analyses, though that assumption may not hold. For the cohort, immune exposure information was limited to CMV serostatus. In a later analysis, about 16,000 TCR beta sequences were associated with specific HLA alleles at a false discovery rate of 0.05. A further reported finding was that TCR beta sequences accurately predicted the HLA-A and HLA-B alleles for most subjects in the first cohort. Assigning TCR associations to individual alleles was difficult when HLA alleles, especially DR and DQ, strongly co-occurred. In an earlier analysis of some 500 of the donors, most TCR beta V segments were observed in productive rearrangements about 87% or about 30% of the time, broadly matching IMGT annotations. An association between a missense DCLRE1C variant and V-gene and J-gene trimming of TCR beta chains was found in a later genetic analysis and replicated in an independent cohort. Most CMV-associated TCR beta chains appeared to be HLA-restricted in a later analysis, and the HLA associations seemed to be driven largely by CMV exposure. In a later analysis, HLA-associated TCR beta chains were found to be more clonally expanded and to have lower generation probabilities than equally common non-associated chains. According to the authors, the approach could potentially be generalized to other disease states and immunological phenotypes. In a later analysis, TCR association rates were found to vary across HLA loci, with the most associated TCRs seen for DRB1 alleles and the fewest for HLA-C alleles. In vitro tests confirmed that a few of the cytomegalovirus-associated TCR beta chains recognize cytomegalovirus antigens. In the study, some 160 TCR beta chains were listed as associated with cytomegalovirus. Linkage disequilibrium might explain the correlated functional status among segregating V segments, but an unknown experimental factor could not be ruled out. Compared with the approximately 720-donor mean, donors in an Asian-associated ancestry cluster had fewer N-insertions in productive TCRs, according to a later genetic analysis. Only TCR beta chains were sequenced in this cohort, and the absence of alpha or paired-chain data limited detectable features.

The cohort was made up of several hundred healthy bone marrow donors. At the time of sampling, every cohort member was nominally healthy, though immune exposures that went unrecorded were likely present. The donor tested CMV seronegative, placing the donor among the 300 to 400 seronegative members of the cohort. Each donor provided a peripheral blood sample, and peripheral blood mononuclear cells were used for TCR beta sequencing. The Qiagen DNeasy Blood Extraction Kit was used to extract genomic DNA from the blood cell samples. Notes on this clone: This receptor's antigen is unknown. Base-call qualities are not available, and no considerably larger clone is one nucleotide away.

The protocol used for the library was the immunoSEQ multiplex PCR assay. For the multiplex PCR, a mixture combining 60 forward primers for TCR Vbeta segments and 13 reverse primers for TCR Jbeta segments was used. Amplification of the CDR3 region of rearranged TCR beta genes was performed with a multiplex PCR assay on genomic DNA. The Illumina HiSeq System was used to sequence the amplified TCR beta libraries as 87-base-pair reads. Per the source publication's procedure: A later analysis counted some 74 million unique TCR beta chains across the 640 or so repertoires, and 9 million to 14 million of these chains were shared by at least two donors. Raw reads were error-corrected and collapsed into unique sequences by a nearest-neighbor algorithm in which closely related sequences were merged to remove PCR and sequencing errors. To assign V, D and J gene segments, CDR3 sequences were aligned to IMGT reference sequences. Each retained sequence needed at least a six-nucleotide match to both a V gene segment and a J gene segment. Rearrangements were classified as productive when the CDR3 lacked stop codons and remained in frame with V and J, and all other rearrangements were classified as non-productive. Following IMGT convention, CDR3 was defined as the stretch from the second conserved V-encoded cysteine up to the conserved J-encoded phenylalanine. In an earlier analysis of roughly 610 of the donors, sequences lacking an unambiguous match to a single V gene segment were excluded. An earlier analysis of about 600 of the donors called V segments functional above 56.7% productive rearrangements and segregating when the between-donor standard deviation exceeded 5%. To diagnose cytomegalovirus status from the catalog of TCR beta chain sequences, a statistical classification framework was built. A later analysis assigned V and J genes by comparing TCR nucleotide sequences with IMGT/GENE-DB human TR gene sequences. Using the TCRdist pipeline, a later analysis assigned CDR3 sequences along with most-parsimonious VDJ recombination scenarios. In a later analysis, each TCR beta chain was defined by its CDR3 amino acid sequence together with its V-gene family, and reads without a unique V-gene family were excluded. As a way to deal with suspected cross-contamination and a sequencing artifact, a later analysis dropped roughly 620 nucleotide sequences that were highly shared and had low generation probability. In a later analysis, a clonal expansion index for each public chain was calculated from normalized within-repertoire ranks of inferred template counts. In a later analysis, generation probabilities were computed using a VDJ recombination model fitted to out-of-frame rearrangements, and the results were checked against IGoR. In a later analysis, TCR-TCR, TCR-HLA and TCR-CMV co-occurrence was scored with hypergeometric tests, and a repertoire-size bias correction was applied to TCR pairs. To estimate false discovery rates, a later analysis permuted the HLA or CMV assignments 20 times. A later analysis grouped co-occurring TCRs with DBSCAN, adding TCRdist sequence similarity when clustering within HLA-allele-positive subsets. For co-occurrence clustering, repertoires with fewer than 30,000 or more than 120,000 public chains were excluded, along with roughly 5 repertoires with anomalous nucleotide sharing. TCRdb holds this immuneACCESS table with in-frame rearrangements only. Some clones are missing; in checked studies, unresolved V genes explain under half, and the rest has no known cause. From that table come the V and J calls and clone size; the DNA was used to work out D and trimming. The sample table holds about 190,000 clones, of which over 70% were seen once. 1.6% of the sample is taken by the ten largest.

The V end loses 2 bases and the J end loses 4 bases, and a stretch of 11 bases separates them. Inclusive of the bounding cysteine and phenylalanine, the CDR3 is 15 residues long. Kept here is only the CDR3 DNA, which spans 45 bases and is read in frame from base 1. Based on the germline V gene, the CDR1 and CDR2 sequences are MNHEY and SVGAGI. This chain joins TRBV6-5 to TRBJ2-2; TRBD1 is a weak D gene call, 6 bases matching. Sequences were obtained from PBMCs. This receptor was obtained from a young woman in good health and CMV-seronegative. This receptor carries the CDR3 CASSYGTRPTGELFF. The base sequence is TGTGCCAGCAGTTACGGGACAAGACCCACCGGGGAGCTGTTTTTT.